Below are 21 T cell receptor beta chains sequenced from a single sample in a study of T cell responses to AZD1222 COVID-19 vaccine. TCRdb's table, derived via immunoSEQ multiplex PCR, lists solely in-frame clones and lacks some. The sample lists over 140,000 clones; roughly 92% were seen once. The input for sequencing was peripheral blood, taken 28 days after the second AZD1222 dose. The receptors were gathered from an adult who received the AZD1222 COVID-19 vaccine.

This chain uses TRBV6-2 or TRBV6-3 with TRBJ2-5; D uncertain. The V and J ends lost 4 bases and 1 base respectively, with 10 bases between them. The germline CDR1 and CDR2 sequences are MNHEY and SVGEGT. The CDR3 totals 14 residues. The DNA of the CDR3 is TGTGCCAGCAGTTTCGCCGTACTCCAAGAGACCCAGTACTTC. It translates to CASSFAVLQETQYF.

The chain links TRBV27 to TRBJ2-3, with a possible D match to TRBD2 (6 bases). Germline values: CDR1 MNHEY, CDR2 SMNVEV (reference sequence). The CDR3 runs to 16 residues. For the CDR3, the DNA is TGTGCTACTACGAGCCCGGGACTCGGACGTGGAGATACGCAGTATTTT. Amino acids: CATTSPGLGRGDTQYF.

This sequence joins TRBV4-3 and TRBJ2-3, with TRBD2 as a possible D gene (5 bases). Trimming pared 0 bases from V and 0 bases from J, leaving 10 bases between. There are 16 residues in the CDR3. Germline CDR1 and CDR2: LGHNA and YSLEER. The CDR3 DNA follows: TGCGCCAGCAGCCAAGATCTGGGCGGGAGCACAGATACGCAGTATTTT. This sequence encodes CASSQDLGGSTDTQYF.

The chain is built from TRBV5-1 and TRBJ1-4, with TRBD1 identical over 9 bases. Germline V gene lookup returns CDR1 SGHRS and CDR2 YFSETQ. V was pared by 0 bases and J by 5 bases, with 2 bases of the junction left unmatched. The CDR3 is made up of 15 amino acids. In DNA, the CDR3 is TGCGCCAGCAGCTTGGGGACAGGGGAGAATGAAAAACTGTTTTTT. Amino acids: CASSLGTGENEKLFF.

This sequence joins TRBV28 and TRBJ2-5, with D perhaps TRBD2 (5 bases). Germline CDR1 MDHEN, CDR2 SYDVKM. CDR3 size: 13 residues. V gave up 8 bases and J gave up 4 bases, with 14 bases separating them. Here the CDR3 DNA reads TGTGCCAGCGGGAGTCCGCAGGTAGAGACCCAGTACTTC. Protein sequence: CASGSPQVETQYF.

The V gene is TRBV24-1, the J gene TRBJ2-5; TRBD1 agrees at 7 bases. CDR3 length: 15 residues. The J segment lost 1 base and the V segment lost 4 bases, leaving 5 bases of the junction unmatched. CDR1 and CDR2 from the germline V gene are KGHDR and SFDVKD. The CDR3 DNA follows: TGTGCCACCAGTGACCGAAGACAGGGCCAAGAGACCCAGTACTTC. Amino acid sequence: CATSDRRQGQETQYF.

This chain links TRBV2 with TRBJ1-5; D possibly corresponds to TRBD1 (5 bases). Germline CDR1 is SNHLY and CDR2 is FYNNEI. The CDR3 is 15 amino acids. V gave up 4 bases and J gave up 7 bases, with 17 bases separating them. The CDR3 DNA is TGTGCCAGCAGTGCCTCCGGGCAGGGTGGACAGCCCCAGCATTTT. This sequence encodes CASSASGQGGQPQHF.

CDR3 coding DNA: TGTGCCAGCAGTGACCGACAGGCTAGGGAGACCCAGTACTTC. Its protein is CASSDRQARETQYF. V gene TRBV6-2 or TRBV6-3 combines with J gene TRBJ2-5, with D perhaps TRBD1 (6 bases). The V and J ends lost 5 bases and 5 bases respectively, with 15 bases between them. CDR1 and CDR2 from the germline V gene are MNHEY and SVGEGT. The CDR3 has 14 amino acids.

The rearrangement joins TRBV21-1 to TRBJ2-7; TRBD1 is the table's D call, not checked against the DNA. TRBV21-1 is described as a pseudogene. The CDR3 sequence is 16 residues long. CDR3 DNA sequence: TGTGCCAGCAGCACCCGGACAGGGGGGTTTGGGTACGAGCAGTACTTC. It is translated as CASSTRTGGFGYEQYF.

The chain joins TRBV25-1 to TRBJ1-2; D remains unclear. Germline loops: CDR1 MGHDK, CDR2 SYGVNS. The V gene lost 5 bases and the J gene lost 1 base, with 14 bases spanning the gap. The CDR3 spans 15 residues. The CDR3 DNA reads TGTGCCAGCAGTTTTTCCGGTTCCGTTAACTATGGCTACACCTTC. Residues: CASSFSGSVNYGYTF.

This clone occurred once. The rearrangement joins TRBV27 to TRBJ2-1; 11 bases are a match to TRBD2. CDR1 MNHEY and CDR2 SMNVEV come from the germline V gene (reference sequence). The CDR3 runs to 14 residues. J was trimmed by 4 bases and V by 5 bases; bases with no gene match: 1. Here the CDR3 DNA reads TGTGCCAGCAGTCCTAGCGGGAGGTACAATGAGCAGTTCTTC. As protein: CASSPSGRYNEQFF.

The V call is TRBV6-2 or TRBV6-3, the J call TRBJ2-7; a possible D gene is TRBD1 (6 bases). There are 15 residues in the CDR3. V lost 5 bases and J lost 3, with 17 bases in between. Germline V gene data show CDR1 as MNHEY and CDR2 as SVGEGT. The CDR3 here is CASSRYRDTFYEQYF. The CDR3 coding sequence is TGTGCCAGCAGTCGATACCGGGACACGTTCTACGAGCAGTACTTC.

The J gene is TRBJ2-7, the V gene TRBV7-2; TRBD1 aligns across 12 bases. J lost 4 bases, V lost 5 bases, and 6 bases had no gene match. The CDR3 loop spans 15 amino acids. Germline V gene data show CDR1 as SGHTA and CDR2 as FQGNSA. CDR3 residues: CASSRGTGGNYEQYF. In DNA, the CDR3 is TGTGCCAGCAGCAGGGGGACAGGGGGCAATTACGAGCAGTACTTC.

This clone was observed a single time. The V call is TRBV7-9, the J call TRBJ2-2; 9 bases match TRBD2. J was trimmed by 7 bases and V by 8 bases; bases with no gene match: 8. The CDR3 extends over 14 amino acids. Germline V gene data show CDR1 as SEHNR and CDR2 as FQNEAQ (reference sequence). The CDR3 nucleotides are TGTGCCAGCGGGGAGCGGGAGGAAAGCGGGGAGCTGTTTTTT. Its translation is CASGEREESGELFF.

V usage is TRBV12-3 or TRBV12-4 and J usage is TRBJ1-3, with a weak D call TRBD1 (5 bases). This CDR3 comprises 13 residues. V was cut by 6 bases and J by 2 bases, with 8 bases left in between. The CDR3 region has the DNA TGTGCCAGCAGGCAGGGAGCTGGAAACACCATATATTTT. This sequence encodes CASRQGAGNTIYF.

The chain couples TRBV5-1 to TRBJ2-5; maybe TRBD1 (5 bases). The germline CDR1 and CDR2 sequences are SGHRS and YFSETQ. Trimming removed 1 base at V and 4 bases at J, with 5 bases between. The length of the CDR3 is 12 residues. CDR3 residues: CASSLTGETQYF. The CDR3 DNA is TGCGCCAGCAGCTTGACAGGAGAGACCCAGTACTTC. The full variable domain, completed using reference TRBV5-1 and TRBJ2-5, is KAGVTQTPRYLIKTRGQQVTLSCSPISGHRSVSWYQQTPGQGLQFLFEYFSETQRNKGNFPGRFSGRQFSNSRSEMNVSTLELGDSALYLCASSLTGETQYFGPGTRLLVL.

J is TRBJ1-1 and V is TRBV27; 8 nucleotides agree with TRBD1. This CDR3 is 16 amino acids long. V was clipped by 4 bases and J by 7 bases; unmatched bases: 14. Germline V gene sequence: CDR1 MNHEY, CDR2 SMNVEV (reference sequence). The CDR3 coding sequence is TGTGCCAGCAGTTCCCTCGCTGGGACAGGTACGGGTGAAGCTTTCTTT. Protein: CASSSLAGTGTGEAFF.

This chain connects TRBV28 to TRBJ2-7, with 10 bases that match TRBD1. V shed 6 bases and J 2 bases; nucleotides not matched to a gene: 4. CDR3 size: 14 residues. Per germline, CDR1 MDHEN and CDR2 SYDVKM. The CDR3 here is CASRGTGVTYEQYF. The CDR3, as DNA: TGTGCCAGCAGGGGGACAGGGGTTACCTACGAGCAGTACTTC. Full variable domain (outside the CDR3, taken from reference TRBV28 and TRBJ2-7): DVKVTQSSRYLVKRTGEKVFLECVQDMDHENMFWYRQDPGLGLRLIYFSYDVKMKEKGDIPEGYSVSREKKERFSLILESASTNQTSMYLCASRGTGVTYEQYFGPGTRLTVT.

This chain connects TRBV14 to TRBJ2-6; D gene unclear. Germline CDR1 is SGHDN and CDR2 is FVKESK. Trimming took 0 bases from V and 5 from J, leaving 8 bases between them. The CDR3 totals 15 residues. CDR3 region: CASSQERIWANVLTF. The CDR3 DNA is TGTGCCAGCAGCCAAGAAAGGATCTGGGCCAACGTCCTGACTTTC.

In its sample, this clone was seen a few times. The chain joins TRBV24-1 to TRBJ1-5; 10 bases map to TRBD1. Trimming took 2 bases from V and 9 from J; bases not matched to a gene: 9. This CDR3 region has 16 residues. CDR1 KGHDR and CDR2 SFDVKD come from the germline V gene. The DNA of the CDR3 is TGTGCCACCAGTGATTCCCGACAGGGGGCCTCGGGGCCCCAGCATTTT. Protein product: CATSDSRQGASGPQHF.

This chain links TRBV6-5 with TRBJ2-7; 7 bases map to TRBD2. CDR1 is MNHEY and CDR2 is SVGAGI in the germline V gene. V dropped 6 bases and J dropped 7; count of bases not matched to a gene: 15. The CDR3 length is 15 residues. The DNA of the CDR3 is TGTGCCAGCAGACCTGGTCTACTAGGGCGGGGGGAGCAGTACTTC. It is translated as CASRPGLLGRGEQYF.